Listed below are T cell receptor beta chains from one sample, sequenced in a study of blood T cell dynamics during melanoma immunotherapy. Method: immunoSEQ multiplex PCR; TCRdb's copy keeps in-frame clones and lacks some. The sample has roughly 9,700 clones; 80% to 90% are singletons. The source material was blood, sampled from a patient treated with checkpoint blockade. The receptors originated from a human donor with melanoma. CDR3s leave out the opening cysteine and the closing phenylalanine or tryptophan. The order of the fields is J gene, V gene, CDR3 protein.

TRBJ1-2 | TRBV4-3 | ASSQGPGEERGYT
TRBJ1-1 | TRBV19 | ASDRTGNTEAF
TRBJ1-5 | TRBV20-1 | SARERGPQH
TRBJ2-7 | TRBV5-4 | ASSGGGLVYEQY
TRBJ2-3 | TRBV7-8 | ASSLLRVGPDTQY
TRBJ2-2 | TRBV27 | ASSLGLAGGRTGELF
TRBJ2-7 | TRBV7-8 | ASSPGRSYEQY
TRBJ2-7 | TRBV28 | ASSPDPSSGWQY
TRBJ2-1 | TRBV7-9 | ASSLDPRPYNEQF
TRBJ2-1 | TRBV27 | ASSFGRSSYNEQF
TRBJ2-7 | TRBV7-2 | ASSLGGVGSYEQY
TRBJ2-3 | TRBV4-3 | ASSQDRNTDTQY
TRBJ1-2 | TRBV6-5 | ASSYGSGAYGYT
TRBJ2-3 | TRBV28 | ASSPSGADTQY
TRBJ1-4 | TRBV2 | ASSPTGVNEKLF
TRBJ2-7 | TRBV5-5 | ASSPGGYEQY
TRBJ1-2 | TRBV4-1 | ASSQPRAPWGYT
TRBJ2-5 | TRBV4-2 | ASSQAGTRQETQY
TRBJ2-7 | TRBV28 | ASSPLAGGGEQY
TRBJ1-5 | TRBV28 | ASTLIRGVHNQPQH
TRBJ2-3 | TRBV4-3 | ASSQARSGMDTQY
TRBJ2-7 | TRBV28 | ASSPGLAAYEQY
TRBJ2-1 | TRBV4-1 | ASSHGQGTDEQF
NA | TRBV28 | ASSLSGSPAFYEQY
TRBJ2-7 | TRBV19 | ATGERAGEQY
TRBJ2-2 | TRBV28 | ASSFRQGAGELF
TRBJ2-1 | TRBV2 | ASRSGTNPQGEQF
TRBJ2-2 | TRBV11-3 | ASSLVWDGELF
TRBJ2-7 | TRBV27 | ASSFGRASYEQY
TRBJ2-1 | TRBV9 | ASSPDFTPYNEQF
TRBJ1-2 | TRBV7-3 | ASSLWGAPRDGYT
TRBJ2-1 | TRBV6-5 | ASGALAAYNEQF